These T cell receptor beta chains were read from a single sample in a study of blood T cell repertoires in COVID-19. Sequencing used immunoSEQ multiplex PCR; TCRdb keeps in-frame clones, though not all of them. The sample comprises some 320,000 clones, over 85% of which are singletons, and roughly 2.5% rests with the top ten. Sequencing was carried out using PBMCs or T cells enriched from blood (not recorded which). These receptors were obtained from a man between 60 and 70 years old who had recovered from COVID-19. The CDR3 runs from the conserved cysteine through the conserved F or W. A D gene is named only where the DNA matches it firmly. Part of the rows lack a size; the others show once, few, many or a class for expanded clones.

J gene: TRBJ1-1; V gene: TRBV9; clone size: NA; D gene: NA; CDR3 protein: CASSVGLVNTEAFF; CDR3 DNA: TGTGCCAGCAGCGTAGGTCTCGTGAACACTGAAGCTTTCTTT
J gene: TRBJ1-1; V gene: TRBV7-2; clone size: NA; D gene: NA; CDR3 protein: CASSLEQLNTEAFF; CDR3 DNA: TGTGCCAGCAGCTTAGAACAGCTGAACACTGAAGCTTTCTTT
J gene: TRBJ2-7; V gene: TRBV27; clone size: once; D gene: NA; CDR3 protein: CASSLSSVSSYEQYF; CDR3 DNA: TGTGCCAGCAGTTTATCGTCTGTGAGCTCCTACGAGCAGTACTTC
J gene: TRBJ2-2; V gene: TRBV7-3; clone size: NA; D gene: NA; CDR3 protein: CASSLKADTGELFF; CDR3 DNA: TGTGCCAGCAGCTTAAAAGCCGACACCGGGGAGCTGTTTTTT
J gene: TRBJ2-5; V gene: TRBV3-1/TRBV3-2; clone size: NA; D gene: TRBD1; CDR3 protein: CASSRDRDRETQYF; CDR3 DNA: TGTGCCAGCAGCCGGGACAGGGACCGGGAGACCCAGTACTTC
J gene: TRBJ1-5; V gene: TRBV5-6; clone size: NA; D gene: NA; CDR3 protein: CASSLGGGLNQPQHF; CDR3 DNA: TGTGCCAGCAGCTTGGGCGGCGGACTCAATCAGCCCCAGCATTTT
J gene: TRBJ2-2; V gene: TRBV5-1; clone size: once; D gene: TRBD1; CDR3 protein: CASSLFGTGNTGELFF; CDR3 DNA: TGCGCCAGCAGCTTGTTCGGGACAGGGAACACCGGGGAGCTGTTTTTT
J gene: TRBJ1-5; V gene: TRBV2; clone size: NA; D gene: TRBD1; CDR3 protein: CASSDSKQGYSNQPQHF; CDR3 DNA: TGTGCCAGCAGTGATTCGAAACAGGGGTATAGCAATCAGCCCCAGCATTTT
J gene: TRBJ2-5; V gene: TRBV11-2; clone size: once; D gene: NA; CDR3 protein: CASSSAGVSQETQYF; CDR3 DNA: TGTGCCAGCAGCTCCGCGGGCGTCAGCCAAGAGACCCAGTACTTC
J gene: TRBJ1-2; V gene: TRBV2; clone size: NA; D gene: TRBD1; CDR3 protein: CASRPGTGRVYGYTF; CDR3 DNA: TGTGCCAGCAGGCCCGGGACAGGAAGAGTCTATGGCTACACCTTC
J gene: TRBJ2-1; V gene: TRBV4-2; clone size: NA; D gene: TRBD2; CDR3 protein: CASSQGRGAYEQFF; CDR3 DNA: TGTGCCAGCAGCCAGGGGCGGGGGGCCTATGAGCAGTTCTTC
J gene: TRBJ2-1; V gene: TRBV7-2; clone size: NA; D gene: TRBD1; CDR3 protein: CASSFSGTGYNEQFF; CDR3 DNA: TGTGCCAGCAGCTTTTCCGGGACAGGGTACAATGAGCAGTTCTTC
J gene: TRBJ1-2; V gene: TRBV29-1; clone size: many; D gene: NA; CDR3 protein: CSVEVEETNYGYTF; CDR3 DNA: TGCAGCGTTGAAGTAGAGGAGACGAACTATGGCTACACCTTC
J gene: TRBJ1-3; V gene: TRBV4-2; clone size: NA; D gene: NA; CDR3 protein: CASSQDLRVSGGNTIYF; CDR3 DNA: TGTGCCAGCAGCCAAGATCTTCGCGTGAGTGGTGGAAACACCATATATTTT
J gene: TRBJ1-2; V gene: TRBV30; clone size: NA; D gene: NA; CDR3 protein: CAWSGYQGINYGYTF; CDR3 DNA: TGTGCCTGGAGTGGCTACCAGGGGATCAACTATGGCTACACCTTC
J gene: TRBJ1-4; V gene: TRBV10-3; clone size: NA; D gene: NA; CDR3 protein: CASSRDSATNEKLFF; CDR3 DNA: TGTGCCTCGTCCAGGGATTCCGCAACTAATGAAAAACTGTTTTTT
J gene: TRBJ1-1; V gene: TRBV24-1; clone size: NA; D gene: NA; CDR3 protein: CATSDGGDTEAFF; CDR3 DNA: TGTGCCACCAGTGATGGAGGTGACACTGAAGCTTTCTTT
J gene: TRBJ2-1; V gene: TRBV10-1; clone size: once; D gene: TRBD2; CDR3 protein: CASSRLAGGNNEQFF; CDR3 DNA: TGCGCCAGCAGTAGACTAGCGGGAGGGAACAATGAGCAGTTCTTC
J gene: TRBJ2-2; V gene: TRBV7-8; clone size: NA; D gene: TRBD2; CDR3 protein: CASSPRVGLTNTGELFF; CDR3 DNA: TGTGCCAGCAGCCCTCGGGTGGGACTAACTAACACCGGGGAGCTGTTTTTT
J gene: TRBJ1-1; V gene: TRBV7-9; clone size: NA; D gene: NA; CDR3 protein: CASSGGAGPAFF; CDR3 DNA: TGTGCCAGCAGCGGGGGGGCAGGGCCCGCTTTCTTT
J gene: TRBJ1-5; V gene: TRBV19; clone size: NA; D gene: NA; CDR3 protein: CASREGGSNQPQHF; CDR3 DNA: TGTGCCAGTCGGGAGGGAGGGAGCAATCAGCCCCAGCATTTT
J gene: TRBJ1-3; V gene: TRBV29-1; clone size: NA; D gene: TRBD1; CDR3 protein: CSVGGQGGGGNTIYF; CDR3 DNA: TGCAGCGTTGGGGGACAGGGCGGGGGTGGAAACACCATATATTTT
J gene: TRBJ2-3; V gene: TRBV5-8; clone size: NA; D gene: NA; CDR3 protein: CASSFPGPTGTDTQYF; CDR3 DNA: TGTGCCAGCAGCTTTCCAGGCCCCACCGGCACAGATACGCAGTATTTT
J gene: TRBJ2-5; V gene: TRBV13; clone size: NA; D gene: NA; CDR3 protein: CASSPPGETQYF; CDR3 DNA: TGTGCCAGCAGCCCGCCGGGAGAGACCCAGTACTTC
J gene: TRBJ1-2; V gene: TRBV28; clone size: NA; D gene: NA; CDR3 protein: CASTFLDSSYGYTF; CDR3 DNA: TGTGCCAGCACTTTCTTGGACTCCTCATATGGCTACACCTTC
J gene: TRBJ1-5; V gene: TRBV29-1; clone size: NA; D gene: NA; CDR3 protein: CSVGGANQPQHF; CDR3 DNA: TGCAGCGTTGGGGGAGCAAATCAGCCCCAGCATTTT
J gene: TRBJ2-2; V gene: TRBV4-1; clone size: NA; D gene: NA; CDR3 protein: CASSHFPQGSGELFF; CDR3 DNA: TGCGCCAGCAGCCACTTTCCTCAGGGCAGCGGGGAGCTGTTTTTT
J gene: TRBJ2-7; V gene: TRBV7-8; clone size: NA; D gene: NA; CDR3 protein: CASKKDRFGGYEQYF; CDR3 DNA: TGTGCCAGCAAGAAAGACAGGTTCGGGGGGTACGAGCAGTACTTC
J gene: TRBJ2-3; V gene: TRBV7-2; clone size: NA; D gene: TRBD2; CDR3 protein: CASSSRPAGFYTDTQYF; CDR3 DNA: TGTGCCAGCAGCTCAAGGCCAGCGGGGTTCTACACAGATACGCAGTATTTT
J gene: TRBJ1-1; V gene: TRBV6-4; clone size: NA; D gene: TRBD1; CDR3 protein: CASRDRASGAFF; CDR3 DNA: TGTGCCAGTCGGGACAGGGCCTCGGGGGCTTTCTTT
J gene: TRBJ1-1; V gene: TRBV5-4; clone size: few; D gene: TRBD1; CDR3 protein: CASSNTGGTEAFF; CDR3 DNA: TGTGCCAGCAGTAATACAGGGGGCACTGAAGCTTTCTTT
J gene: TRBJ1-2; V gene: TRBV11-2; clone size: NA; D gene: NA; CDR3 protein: CASSARGTYLRGYTF; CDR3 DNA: TGTGCCAGCAGCGCACGAGGGACATATTTAAGAGGCTACACCTTC
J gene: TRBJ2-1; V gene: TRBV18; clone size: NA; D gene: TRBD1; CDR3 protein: CASSPGTASSYNEQFF; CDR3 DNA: TGTGCCAGCTCACCGGGGACAGCTAGCTCCTACAATGAGCAGTTCTTC
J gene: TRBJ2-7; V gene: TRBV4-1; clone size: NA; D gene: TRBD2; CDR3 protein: CASSPGGLAGADYEQYF; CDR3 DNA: TGCGCCAGCAGCCCGGGGGGCCTAGCGGGGGCGGACTACGAGCAGTACTTC
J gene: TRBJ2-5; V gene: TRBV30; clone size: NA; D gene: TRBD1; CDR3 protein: CAWSGPHTGTEETQYF; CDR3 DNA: TGTGCCTGGAGTGGCCCACACACCGGGACAGAAGAGACCCAGTACTTC
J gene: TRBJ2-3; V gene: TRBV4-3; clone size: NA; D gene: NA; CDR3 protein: CASSQSDSSTDTQYF; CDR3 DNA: TGCGCCAGCAGCCAAAGCGACAGTAGCACAGATACGCAGTATTTT
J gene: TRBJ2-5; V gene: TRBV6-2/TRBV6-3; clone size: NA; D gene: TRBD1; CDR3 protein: CASSYFPGTGAHF; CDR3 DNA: TGTGCCAGCAGTTACTTCCCCGGGACAGGGGCCCACTTC
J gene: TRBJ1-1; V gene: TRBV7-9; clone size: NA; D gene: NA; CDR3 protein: CASSSSNGDTEAFF; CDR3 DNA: TGTGCCAGCAGCTCCTCAAACGGGGACACTGAAGCTTTCTTT
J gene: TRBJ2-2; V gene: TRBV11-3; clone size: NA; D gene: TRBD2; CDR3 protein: CASSSLPSGGGELFF; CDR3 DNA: TGTGCCAGCAGCTCCCTGCCTAGCGGAGGCGGGGAGCTGTTTTTT
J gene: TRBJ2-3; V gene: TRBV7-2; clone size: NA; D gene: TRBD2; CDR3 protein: CASSLGGLAGGLSDTQYF; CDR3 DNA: TGTGCCAGCAGCTTAGGTGGACTAGCGGGGGGGCTTTCGGATACGCAGTATTTT
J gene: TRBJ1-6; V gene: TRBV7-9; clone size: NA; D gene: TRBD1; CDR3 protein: CAGKGAGGNSPLHF; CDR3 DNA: TGTGCCGGTAAAGGGGCAGGGGGCAATTCACCCCTCCACTTT
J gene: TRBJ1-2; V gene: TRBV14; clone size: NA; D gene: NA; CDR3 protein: CASSHMSNYGYTF; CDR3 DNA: TGTGCCAGCAGCCATATGTCCAACTATGGCTACACCTTC
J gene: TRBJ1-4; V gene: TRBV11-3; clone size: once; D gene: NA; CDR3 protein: CASSPPARGANEKLFF; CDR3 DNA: TGTGCCAGCAGCCCACCCGCCAGGGGTGCTAATGAAAAACTGTTTTTT
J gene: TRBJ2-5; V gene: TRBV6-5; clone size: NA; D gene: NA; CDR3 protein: CASRRDNIQETQYF; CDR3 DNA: TGTGCCAGCAGACGGGACAACATCCAAGAGACCCAGTACTTC
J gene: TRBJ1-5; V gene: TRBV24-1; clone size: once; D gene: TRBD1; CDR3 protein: CATSDPRTGDQPQHF; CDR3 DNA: TGTGCCACCAGTGATCCTCGGACAGGGGATCAGCCCCAGCATTTT
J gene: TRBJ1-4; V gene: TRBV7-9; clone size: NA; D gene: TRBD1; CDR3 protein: CASSSTGRFEKLFF; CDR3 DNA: TGTGCCAGCAGTTCGACAGGGCGGTTTGAAAAACTGTTTTTT
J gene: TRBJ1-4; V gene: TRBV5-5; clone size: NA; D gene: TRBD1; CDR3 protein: CASSRGQGGIEKLFF; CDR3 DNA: TGTGCCAGCAGCCGCGGACAGGGAGGGATTGAAAAACTGTTTTTT
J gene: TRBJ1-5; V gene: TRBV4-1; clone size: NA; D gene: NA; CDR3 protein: CASSQEYRVRNQPQHF; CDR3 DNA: TGCGCCAGCAGCCAAGAGTACAGGGTCCGCAATCAGCCCCAGCATTTT
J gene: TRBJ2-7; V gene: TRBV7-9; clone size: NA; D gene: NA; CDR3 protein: CASSLGAENYEQYF; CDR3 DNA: TGTGCCAGCAGCTTGGGGGCAGAGAACTACGAGCAGTACTTC
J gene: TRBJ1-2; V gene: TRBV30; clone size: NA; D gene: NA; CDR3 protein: CAWSVLPSNRSEDGYTF; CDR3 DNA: TGTGCCTGGAGTGTACTCCCCTCCAACAGGTCTGAGGATGGCTACACCTTC
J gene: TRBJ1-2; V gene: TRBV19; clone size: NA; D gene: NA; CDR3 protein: CASSIVGGSYGYTF; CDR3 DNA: TGTGCCAGTAGTATAGTTGGGGGGAGCTATGGCTACACCTTC
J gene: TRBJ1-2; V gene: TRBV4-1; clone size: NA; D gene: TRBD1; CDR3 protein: CASSHDNLGQGYGYTF; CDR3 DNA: TGCGCCAGCAGCCATGACAACCTCGGACAGGGATATGGCTACACCTTC
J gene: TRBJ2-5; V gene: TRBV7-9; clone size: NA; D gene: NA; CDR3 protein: CASSLAETKVETQYF; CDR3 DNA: TGTGCCAGCAGCTTAGCGGAGACTAAAGTGGAGACCCAGTACTTC
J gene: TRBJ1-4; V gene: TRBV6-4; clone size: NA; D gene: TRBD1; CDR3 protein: CASVKGASNEKLFF; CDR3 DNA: TGTGCCAGCGTAAAGGGGGCTAGTAATGAAAAACTGTTTTTT
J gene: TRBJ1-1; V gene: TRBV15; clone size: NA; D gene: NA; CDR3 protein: CATSQDRRTEAFF; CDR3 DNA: TGTGCCACCAGCCAGGACAGACGCACTGAAGCTTTCTTT
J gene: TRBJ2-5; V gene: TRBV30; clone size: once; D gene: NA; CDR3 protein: CAWNVGETQYF; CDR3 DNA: TGTGCCTGGAACGTCGGAGAGACCCAGTACTTC
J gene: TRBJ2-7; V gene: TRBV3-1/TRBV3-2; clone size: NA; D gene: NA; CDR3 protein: CASSQAARDTVWDYEQYF; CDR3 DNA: TGTGCCAGCAGCCAAGCAGCCCGGGACACCGTTTGGGACTACGAGCAGTACTTC